The clone carrying this T cell receptor beta chain showed up just a few times. Germline V gene sequence: CDR1 LGHNT, CDR2 FRNRAP. The CDR3 has 15 residues. Trimming cost V 6 bases and J 0 bases, with 13 bases left between them. The sample originates from a study of identical twins. Unique molecular identifiers were present on the cDNA, and a universal primer site came from template switching. TCRdb processed the 5' RACE reads anew with MiXCR; each CDR3 protein has one entry. The data contain about 490,000 distinct CDR3 sequences, nearly 15% of them seen just once; the ten biggest clones take up 0.35% to 0.45%. These same data were also listed under a study on yellow fever vaccine responses in identical twins. This second report adds: It has been reported that, in twins, the vaccine T cell response seemed partly convergent and partly personalized.

Sequencing input: CD4+ T cells sorted from blood. The clonotype was recovered from a woman aged 18-29 years in good health. The rearrangement uses TRBV12-5 and TRBJ2-3; unclear D gene. The CDR3 DNA sequence: TGTGCTAGTGGGATAGGTTCCACTAGCACAGATACGCAGTATTTT. Translating it yields CASGIGSTSTDTQYF.